Sequencing of this TCR beta chain was carried out in a study of blood T cell repertoires in COVID-19. Study-wide context: Spain, Italy and the United States supplied samples that represented acute and convalescent COVID-19. Nucleic acid was either cDNA or gDNA, and it came from T cells, B-cell-depleted T cells, or PBMCs.

This clone was seen a few times. Authors' processing steps: The assay estimated nucleated cells by amplifying reference gene primers. Method: immunoSEQ multiplex PCR; TCRdb's copy keeps in-frame clones and lacks some. The V and J calls and the clone size are those of that table, but D and trimming were determined from the DNA. The data show under 250,000 clones, 82% seen once. Germline CDR1 LGHNA, CDR2 YNFKEQ. The CDR3 has 14 residues. Trimming pared 2 bases from V and 5 bases from J, leaving 12 bases between. The material sequenced was peripheral blood. The receptor comes from an older woman with acute or convalescent COVID-19. The rearrangement uses TRBV4-2 and TRBJ2-5; a possible D gene is TRBD1 (6 bases). The chain's CDR3 is CASSQPSQGETQYF. Written as DNA, the CDR3 is TGTGCCAGCAGCCAACCCTCCCAGGGGGAGACCCAGTACTTC.